This entry features one T cell receptor (beta chain) sequence. What it binds is not known. This sample stems from a study of PD-1 blockade in classical Hodgkin lymphoma. CDR3 length: 12 amino acids. Germline V gives CDR1 SQVTM, CDR2 ANQGSEA. Trimming took off 7 bases at V and 5 bases at J, with 15 bases between the two ends. Study findings and constraints: Diversity similar to that of newly diagnosed patients was seen at baseline in complete responders. Relapsed/refractory patients reportedly had lower baseline diversity than newly diagnosed patients. A significant rise in TCR diversity was seen by C4D1 for CD4+ cells but not for CD8+ cells.

Only in-frame clones appear in the TCRdb table, and some are missing; sequencing was by immunoSEQ multiplex PCR. Here the sample spans 75,000 to 95,000 clones, approximately 83% being singletons. Specified time point: cycle 4 day 1 (C4D1), after five to seven weeks of nivolumab. Each and every patient relapsed after autologous stem cell transplantation, and patients got differing brentuximab vedotin exposure. Best response was recorded as complete response, partial response or progressive disease. Material: peripheral blood mononuclear cells (PBMCs), obtained before the fourth cycle of nivolumab. The J gene is TRBJ2-7, the V gene TRBV29-1, with D hard to call. This clonotype was obtained from a human donor with classical Hodgkin lymphoma. CDR3 sequence: CSGGLGRDEQYF. The DNA of the CDR3 is TGCAGCGGTGGGCTCGGCCGGGACGAGCAGTACTTC.